This T cell receptor (beta chain) comes out of a study of T cell responses to AZD1222 COVID-19 vaccine. Overall study findings and caveats: Recipients of AZD1222 seropositive at baseline numbered only 5 or 6. A mostly white British donor set with more females was recruited, and clonal diversity was possibly underestimated. Spike-wide coverage was observed for vaccine-associated CD4 TCRs, with dominant responses at 160-218 and 743-854. Close to half of spike-specific TCRs reportedly recognize unmutated variant regions.

The CDR3 covers 18 residues. V was clipped by 1 base and J by 0 bases; unmatched bases: 11. Germline values: CDR1 SGHRS, CDR2 YFSETQ. TCRdb keeps only in-frame clones here, not all; method: immunoSEQ multiplex PCR. The sample carries about 98,000 clones, 70% to 90% recorded once. Comments on this clone: Its antigen is not identified.

This TCR came from an adult in good health. V is TRBV5-1 and J is TRBJ2-3; TRBD1 aligns across 7 bases. Sequenced material: peripheral blood, taken on day 0 of AZD1222 vaccination. The CDR3 coding sequence is TGCGCCAGCAGCTTGAGCAGGGGGATCAGGCTTAGCACAGATACGCAGTATTTT. The encoded protein is CASSLSRGIRLSTDTQYF.